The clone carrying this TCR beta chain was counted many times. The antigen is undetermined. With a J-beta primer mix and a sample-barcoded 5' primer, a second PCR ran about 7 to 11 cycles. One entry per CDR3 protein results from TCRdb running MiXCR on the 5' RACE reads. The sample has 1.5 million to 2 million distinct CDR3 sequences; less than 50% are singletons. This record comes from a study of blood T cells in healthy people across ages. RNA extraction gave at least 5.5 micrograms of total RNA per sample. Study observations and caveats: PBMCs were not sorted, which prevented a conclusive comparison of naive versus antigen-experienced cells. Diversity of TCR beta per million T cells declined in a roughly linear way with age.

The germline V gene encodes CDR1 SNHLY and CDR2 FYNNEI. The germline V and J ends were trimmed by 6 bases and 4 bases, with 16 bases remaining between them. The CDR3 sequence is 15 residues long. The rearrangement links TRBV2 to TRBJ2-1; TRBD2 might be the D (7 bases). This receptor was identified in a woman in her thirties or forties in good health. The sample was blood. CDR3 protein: CASRVWGGLYNEQFF. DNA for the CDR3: TGTGCCAGCAGGGTCTGGGGGGGGCTTTACAATGAGCAGTTCTTC.